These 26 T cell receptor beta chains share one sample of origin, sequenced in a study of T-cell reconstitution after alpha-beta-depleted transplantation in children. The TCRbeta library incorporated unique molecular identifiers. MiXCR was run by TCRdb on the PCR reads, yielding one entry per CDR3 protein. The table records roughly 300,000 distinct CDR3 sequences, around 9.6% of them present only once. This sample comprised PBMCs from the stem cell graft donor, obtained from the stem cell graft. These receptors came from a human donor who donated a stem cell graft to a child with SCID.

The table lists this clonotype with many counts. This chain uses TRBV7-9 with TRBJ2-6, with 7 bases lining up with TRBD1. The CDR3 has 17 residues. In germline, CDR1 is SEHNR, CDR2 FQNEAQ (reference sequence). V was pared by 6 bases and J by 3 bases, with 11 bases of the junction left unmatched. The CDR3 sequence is CASSTTGVTVGANVLTF. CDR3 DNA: TGTGCCAGCAGTACAACAGGGGTAACTGTTGGGGCCAACGTCCTGACTTTC.

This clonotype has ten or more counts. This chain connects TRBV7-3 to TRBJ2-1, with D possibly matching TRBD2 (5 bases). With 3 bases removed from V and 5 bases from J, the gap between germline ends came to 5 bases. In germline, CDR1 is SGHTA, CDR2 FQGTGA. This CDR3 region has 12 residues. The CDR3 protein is CASSFGNNEQFF. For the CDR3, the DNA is TGTGCCAGCAGCTTCGGGAACAATGAGCAGTTCTTC. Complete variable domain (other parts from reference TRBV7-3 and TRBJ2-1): GAGVSQTPSNKVTEKGKYVELRCDPISGHTALYWYRQSLGQGPEFLIYFQGTGAADDSGLPNDRFFAVRPEGSVSTLKIQRTERGDSAVYLCASSFGNNEQFFGPGTRLTVL.

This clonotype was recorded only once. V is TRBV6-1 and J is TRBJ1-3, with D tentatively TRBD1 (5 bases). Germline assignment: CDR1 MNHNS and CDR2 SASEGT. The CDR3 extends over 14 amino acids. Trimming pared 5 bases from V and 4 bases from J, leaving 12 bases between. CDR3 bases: TGTGCCAGCAGTCCCTACGGGGCCGGAAACACCATATATTTT. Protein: CASSPYGAGNTIYF.

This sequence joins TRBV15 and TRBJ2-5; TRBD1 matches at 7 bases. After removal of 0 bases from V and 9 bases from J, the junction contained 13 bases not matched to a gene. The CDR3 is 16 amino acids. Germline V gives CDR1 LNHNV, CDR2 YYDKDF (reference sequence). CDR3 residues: CATSRDQSDRAGPQYF. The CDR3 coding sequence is TGTGCCACCAGCAGAGATCAATCAGACAGGGCTGGGCCCCAGTACTTC.

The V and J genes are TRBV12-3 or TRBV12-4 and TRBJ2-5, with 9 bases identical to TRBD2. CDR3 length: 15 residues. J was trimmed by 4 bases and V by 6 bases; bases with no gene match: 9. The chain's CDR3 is CASRRLSGGVETQYF. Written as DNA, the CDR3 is TGTGCCAGCAGACGACTTAGCGGGGGAGTAGAGACCCAGTACTTC.

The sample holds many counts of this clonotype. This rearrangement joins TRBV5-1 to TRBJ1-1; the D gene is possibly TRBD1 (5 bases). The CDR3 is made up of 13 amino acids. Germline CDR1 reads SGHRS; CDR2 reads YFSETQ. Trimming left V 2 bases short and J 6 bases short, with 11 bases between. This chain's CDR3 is CASSFKGSPEAFF. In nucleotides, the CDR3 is TGCGCCAGCAGCTTCAAGGGGTCCCCTGAAGCTTTCTTT.

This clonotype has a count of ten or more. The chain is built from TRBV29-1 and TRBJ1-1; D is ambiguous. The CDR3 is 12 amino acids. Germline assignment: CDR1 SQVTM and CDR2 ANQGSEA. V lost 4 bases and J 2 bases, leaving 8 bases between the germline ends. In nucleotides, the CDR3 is TGCAGCGTTGTAAGAACAAACACTGAAGCTTTCTTT. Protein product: CSVVRTNTEAFF.

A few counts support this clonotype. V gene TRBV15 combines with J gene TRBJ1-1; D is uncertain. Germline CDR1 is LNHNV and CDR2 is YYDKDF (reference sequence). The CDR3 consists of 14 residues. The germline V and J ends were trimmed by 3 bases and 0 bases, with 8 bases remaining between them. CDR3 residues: CATSSWQLNTEAFF. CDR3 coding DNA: TGTGCCACCAGCAGCTGGCAGTTGAACACTGAAGCTTTCTTT.

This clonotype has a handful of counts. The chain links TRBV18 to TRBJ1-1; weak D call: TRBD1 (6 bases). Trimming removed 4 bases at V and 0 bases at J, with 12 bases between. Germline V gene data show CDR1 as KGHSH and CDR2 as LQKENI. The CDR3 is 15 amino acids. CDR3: CASSLQGRVNTEAFF. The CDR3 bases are TGTGCCAGCTCACTACAGGGAAGGGTGAACACTGAAGCTTTCTTT.

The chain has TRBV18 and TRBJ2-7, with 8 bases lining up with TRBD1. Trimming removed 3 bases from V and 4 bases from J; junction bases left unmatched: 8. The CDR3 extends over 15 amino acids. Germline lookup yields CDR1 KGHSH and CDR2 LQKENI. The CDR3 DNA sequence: TGTGCCAGCTCACCTGTTTCAGGGGGCGAGTACGAGCAGTACTTC. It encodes CASSPVSGGEYEQYF.

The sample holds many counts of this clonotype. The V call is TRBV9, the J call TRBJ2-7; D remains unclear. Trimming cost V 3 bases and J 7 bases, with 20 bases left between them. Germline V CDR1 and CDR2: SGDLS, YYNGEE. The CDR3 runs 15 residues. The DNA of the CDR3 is TGTGCCAGCAGCGCGACGATGGACGGGTTTAGTGAGCAGTACTTC. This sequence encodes CASSATMDGFSEQYF. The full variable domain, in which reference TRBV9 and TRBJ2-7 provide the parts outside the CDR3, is DSGVTQTPKHLITATGQRVTLRCSPRSGDLSVYWYQQSLDQGLQFLIQYYNGEERAKGNILERFSAQQFPDLHSELNLSSLELGDSALYFCASSATMDGFSEQYFGPGTRLTVT.

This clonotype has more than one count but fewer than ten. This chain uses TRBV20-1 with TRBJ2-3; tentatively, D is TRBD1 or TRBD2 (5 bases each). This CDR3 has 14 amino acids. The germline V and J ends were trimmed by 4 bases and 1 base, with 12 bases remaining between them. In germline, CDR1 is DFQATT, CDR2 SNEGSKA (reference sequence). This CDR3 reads CSATPLGGTDTQYF. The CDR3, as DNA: TGCAGTGCTACCCCGCTGGGGGGCACAGATACGCAGTATTTT.

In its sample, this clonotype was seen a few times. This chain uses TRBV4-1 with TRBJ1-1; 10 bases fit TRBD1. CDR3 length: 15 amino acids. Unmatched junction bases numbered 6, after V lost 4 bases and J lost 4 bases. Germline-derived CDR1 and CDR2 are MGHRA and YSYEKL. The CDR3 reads CASSPTGGSFTEAFF. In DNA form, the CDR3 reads TGCGCCAGCAGCCCGACAGGGGGCTCCTTCACTGAAGCTTTCTTT.

The CDR3 DNA sequence: TGTGCCAGCAGCTTGGACAAGGAAAACTACGAGCAGTACTTC. This translates into CASSLDKENYEQYF. V gene TRBV5-6 combines with J gene TRBJ2-7; D is unclear. The CDR3 is 14 residues long. V was clipped by 0 bases and J by 3 bases, with 10 bases between them. CDR1 and CDR2 from the germline V gene are SGHDT and YYEEEE.

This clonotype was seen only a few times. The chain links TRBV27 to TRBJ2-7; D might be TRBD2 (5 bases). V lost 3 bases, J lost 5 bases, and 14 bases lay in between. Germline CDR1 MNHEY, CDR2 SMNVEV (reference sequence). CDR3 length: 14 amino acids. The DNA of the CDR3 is TGTGCCAGCAGTTTGCAGGACGGGAACGACGAGCAGTACTTC. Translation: CASSLQDGNDEQYF.

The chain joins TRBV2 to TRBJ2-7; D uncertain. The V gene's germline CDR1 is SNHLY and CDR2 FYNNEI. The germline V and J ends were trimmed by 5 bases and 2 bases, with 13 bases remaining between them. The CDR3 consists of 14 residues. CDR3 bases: TGTGCCAGCAGTACCTGGGGTGGCACCTACGAGCAGTACTTC. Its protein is CASSTWGGTYEQYF.

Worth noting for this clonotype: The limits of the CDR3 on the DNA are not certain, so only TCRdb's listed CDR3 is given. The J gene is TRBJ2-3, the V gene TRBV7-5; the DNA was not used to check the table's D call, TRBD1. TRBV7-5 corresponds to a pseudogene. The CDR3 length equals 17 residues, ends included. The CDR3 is CFSASSQVGTGTDTQYF.

CDR3 sequence reads: CASSSHGRGYEQYF. The CDR3 coding sequence is TGTGCCAGCAGCTCCCACGGGAGGGGCTACGAGCAGTACTTC. This chain joins TRBV7-8 and TRBJ2-7; 8 bases agree with TRBD2. The CDR3 covers 14 residues. CDR1 and CDR2 (germline): SGHVS, FQNEAQ. V lost 4 bases and J lost 3; bases outside the gene matches: 5.

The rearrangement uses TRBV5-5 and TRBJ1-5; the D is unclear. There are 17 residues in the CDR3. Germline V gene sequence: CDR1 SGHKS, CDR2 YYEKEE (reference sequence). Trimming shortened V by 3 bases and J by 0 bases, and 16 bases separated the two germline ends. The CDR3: CASSSNSGSNSNQPQHF. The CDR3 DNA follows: TGTGCCAGCAGCTCCAACTCCGGGAGTAATAGCAATCAGCCCCAGCATTTT.

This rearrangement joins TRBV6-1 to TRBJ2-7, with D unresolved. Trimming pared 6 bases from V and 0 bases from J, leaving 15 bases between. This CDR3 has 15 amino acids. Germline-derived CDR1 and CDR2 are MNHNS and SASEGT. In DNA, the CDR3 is TGTGCCAGCAGACGCCAATCCATGGGCTCCTACGAGCAGTACTTC. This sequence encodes CASRRQSMGSYEQYF.

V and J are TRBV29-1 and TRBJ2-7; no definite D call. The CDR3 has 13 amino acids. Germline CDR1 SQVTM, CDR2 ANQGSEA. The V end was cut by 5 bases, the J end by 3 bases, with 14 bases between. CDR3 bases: TGCAGCGTTTCCCTACCAAATTACTACGAGCAGTACTTC. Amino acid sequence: CSVSLPNYYEQYF.

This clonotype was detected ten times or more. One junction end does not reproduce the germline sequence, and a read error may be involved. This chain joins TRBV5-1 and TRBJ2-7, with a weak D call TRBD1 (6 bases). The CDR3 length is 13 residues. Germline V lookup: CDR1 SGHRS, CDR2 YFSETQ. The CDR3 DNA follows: TGTGCCAGCAGTTTGGGGACAACCTACGAGCAGTACTTC. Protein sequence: CASSLGTTYEQYF.

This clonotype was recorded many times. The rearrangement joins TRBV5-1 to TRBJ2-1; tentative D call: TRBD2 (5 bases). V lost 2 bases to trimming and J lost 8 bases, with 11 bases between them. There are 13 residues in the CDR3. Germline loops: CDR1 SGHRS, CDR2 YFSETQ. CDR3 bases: TGCGCCAGCAGCTTAAGTAGCGATCATGAGCAGTTCTTC. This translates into CASSLSSDHEQFF.

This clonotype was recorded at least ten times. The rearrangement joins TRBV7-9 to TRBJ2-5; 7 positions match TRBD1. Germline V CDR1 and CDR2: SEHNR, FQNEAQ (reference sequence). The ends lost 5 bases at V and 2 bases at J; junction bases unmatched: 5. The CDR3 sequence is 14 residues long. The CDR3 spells CASSLLTGQETQYF. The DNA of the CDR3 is TGTGCCAGCAGCCTATTGACAGGGCAAGAGACCCAGTACTTC.

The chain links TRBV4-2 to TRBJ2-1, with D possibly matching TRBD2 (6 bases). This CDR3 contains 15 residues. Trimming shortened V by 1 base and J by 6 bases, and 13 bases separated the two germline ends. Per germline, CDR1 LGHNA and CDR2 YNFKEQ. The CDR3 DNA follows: TGTGCCAGCAGCCAAGCGGGACGGGGAGGCAATGAGCAGTTCTTC. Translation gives CASSQAGRGGNEQFF.

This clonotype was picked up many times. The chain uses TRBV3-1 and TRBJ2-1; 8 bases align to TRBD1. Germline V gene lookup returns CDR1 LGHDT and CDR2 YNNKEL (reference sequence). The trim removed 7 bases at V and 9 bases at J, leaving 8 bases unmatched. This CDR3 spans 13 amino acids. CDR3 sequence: CASNGQGAGEQFF. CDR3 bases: TGTGCCAGCAACGGGCAGGGGGCGGGTGAGCAGTTCTTC.